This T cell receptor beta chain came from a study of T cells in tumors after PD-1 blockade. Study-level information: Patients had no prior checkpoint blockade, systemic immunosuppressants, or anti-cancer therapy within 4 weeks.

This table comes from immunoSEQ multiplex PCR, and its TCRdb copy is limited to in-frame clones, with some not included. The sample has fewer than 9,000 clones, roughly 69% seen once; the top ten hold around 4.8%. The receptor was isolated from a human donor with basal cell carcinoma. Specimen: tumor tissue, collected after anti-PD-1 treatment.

The CDR3 loop is CASTGLQGAIGNTIYF. DNA of the CDR3: TGTGCCAGCACTGGATTACAGGGGGCTATTGGAAACACCATATATTTT. This sequence joins TRBV18 and TRBJ1-3; 9 bases map to TRBD1. The V and J ends lost 8 bases and 3 bases, in that order; junction bases with no gene match: 11. The CDR3 has 16 residues. Per germline, CDR1 KGHSH and CDR2 LQKENI.